This T cell receptor beta chain appears in the sequencing data of a study of regulatory T cells in long-lasting Graves disease (dated by TCRdb to about 2021). Regarding the study in general: In the newly diagnosed Graves' disease group, patients had been taking antithyroid drugs for less than 3 months. A total of roughly 35 samples underwent TCR sequencing: 13 from persistent and about 20 from newly diagnosed Graves' disease patients. The study was registered as a clinical trial and conducted in China. Peripheral blood TCR sequencing and RNA sequencing compared persistent Graves' disease patients with newly diagnosed Graves' disease patients. What the research found in general, with its limitations: Persistent disease showed preferential use of TRBV28, TRBJ1-2 and TRBJ2-5, whereas newly diagnosed disease favored TRBV20-1 and TRBJ2-1. Patients with persistent disease shared more public clonotypes (about 3,000) than newly diagnosed patients did (approximately 970). The small sample size was acknowledged by the authors as a limitation that may reduce accuracy. Only the TCR beta chain was sequenced and analyzed. Because the primary lesion, thyroid tissue, could not be accessed, the study looked at peripheral blood alone. Compared with newly diagnosed patients, persistent Graves' disease patients had lower TCR Shannon entropy and fewer highly expanded clones, which suggests clonal expansion.

The time point label on this specimen signifies: newly diagnosed GD, antithyroid drugs for less than 3 months. For both TCR sequencing and RNA sequencing, RNA was extracted from PBMCs in TRIzol. The diagnosis of Graves' disease followed American Thyroid Association guidelines. The patients came from an endocrinology department in Xi'an, China. Each patient gave approximately 10 milliliters of peripheral blood, collected in an EDTA anticoagulant tube. PBMCs were isolated by Ficoll Paque Plus density gradient separation without further T cell sorting. An Agilent 2100 Bioanalyzer and agarose gel were used to assess RNA quality, and a NanoDrop 2000 was used to measure RNA concentration. This clonotype was counted at least ten times. It lacks a known antigen. Nothing much larger sits one base from this clone, and base qualities are not available. According to the germline V gene, CDR1 reads MNHNS and CDR2 reads SASEGT. The junction shows trimming of 5 bases on V and 0 bases on J, plus 13 bases between the germline ends. The CDR3, from cysteine to phenylalanine, totals 15 residues. The only DNA kept is the CDR3, 45 bases in frame from the first base.

Preparation of the library involved multiplex PCR. The instrument given in TCRdb is Illumina HiSeq 4000. iRepertoire HTBI primers and Arm-PCR amplification of CDR3 regions were used to construct TCR beta libraries. Gel purification was performed on PCR products prior to sequencing. In the original analysis: A total of fewer than 80 TRBV and under 15 TRBJ segments were identified across samples and were used for gene usage analysis of CDR3 amino acid clonotypes. COPE and FqMerger were used to merge the filtered high-quality paired reads into contigs. BLAST was used to align contigs to IMGT TRBV, TRBD and TRBJ reference genes, and CDR3 was defined according to IMGT. Highly expanded clones were defined as clonotypes with a frequency above 0.1%. Shannon entropy was used to measure repertoire diversity, and the Gini coefficient was used to measure V-J evenness. Public clonotypes were defined as clonotypes shared by more than one individual. TCRdb took the public reads, trimmed them with fastp at Q25, ran MiXCR for clone calling and kept in-frame beta chains. Rows are unified per CDR3 protein, each entry keeping the most common DNA and genes. In this record, the V and J calls reflect TCRdb's handling and not the investigators' own analysis. The sample yields approximately 400,000 distinct CDR3 sequences; roughly a sixth were counted once. The ten most abundant clones make up about 20% of the sample.

The sequence links TRBV6-1 to TRBJ1-1; tentative D gene TRBD1, with 6 bases matching. The sequence was collected from a female donor with Graves disease. The material was peripheral blood mononuclear cells (PBMCs), obtained at new diagnosis, from a patient treated with antithyroid drugs. The DNA sequence follows: TGTGCCAGCAGTCCGGGACACAGCATGAACACTGAAGCTTTCTTT. Translated, it gives CASSPGHSMNTEAFF.